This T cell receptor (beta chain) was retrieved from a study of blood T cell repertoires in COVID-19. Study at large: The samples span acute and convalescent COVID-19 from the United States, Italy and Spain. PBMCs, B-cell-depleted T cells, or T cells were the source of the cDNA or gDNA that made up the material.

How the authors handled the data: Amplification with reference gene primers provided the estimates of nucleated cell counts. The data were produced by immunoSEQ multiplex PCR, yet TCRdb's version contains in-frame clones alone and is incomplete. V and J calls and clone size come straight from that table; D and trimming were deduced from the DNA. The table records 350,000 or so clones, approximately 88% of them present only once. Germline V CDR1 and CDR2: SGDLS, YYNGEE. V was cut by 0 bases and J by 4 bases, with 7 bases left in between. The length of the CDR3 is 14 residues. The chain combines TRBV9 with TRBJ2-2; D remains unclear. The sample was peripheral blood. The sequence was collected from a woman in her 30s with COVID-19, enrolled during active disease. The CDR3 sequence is CASSVGERTGELFF. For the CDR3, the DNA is TGTGCCAGCAGCGTAGGAGAGCGCACCGGGGAGCTGTTTTTT.